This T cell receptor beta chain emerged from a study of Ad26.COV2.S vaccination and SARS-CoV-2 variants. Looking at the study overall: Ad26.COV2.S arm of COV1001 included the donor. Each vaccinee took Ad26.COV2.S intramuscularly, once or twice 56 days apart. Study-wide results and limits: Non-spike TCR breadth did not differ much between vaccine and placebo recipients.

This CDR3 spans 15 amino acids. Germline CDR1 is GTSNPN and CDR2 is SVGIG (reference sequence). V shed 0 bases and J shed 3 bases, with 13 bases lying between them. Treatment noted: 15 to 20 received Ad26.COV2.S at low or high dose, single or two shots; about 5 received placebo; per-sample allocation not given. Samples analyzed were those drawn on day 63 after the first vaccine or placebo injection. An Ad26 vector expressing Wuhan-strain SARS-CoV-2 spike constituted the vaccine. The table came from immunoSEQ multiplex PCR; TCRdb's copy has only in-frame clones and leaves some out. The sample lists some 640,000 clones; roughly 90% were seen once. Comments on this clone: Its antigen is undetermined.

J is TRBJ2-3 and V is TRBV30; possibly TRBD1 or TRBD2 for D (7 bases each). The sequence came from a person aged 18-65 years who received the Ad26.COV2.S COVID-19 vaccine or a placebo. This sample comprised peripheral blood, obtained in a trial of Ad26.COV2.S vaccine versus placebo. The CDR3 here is CAWSVGQGGTDTQYF. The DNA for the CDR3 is TGTGCCTGGAGTGTAGGGCAGGGGGGGACAGATACGCAGTATTTT.